This is a list of T cell receptor beta chains from one sample in a study of CD8 T cells in Susac syndrome. TCRdb passed the immunoSEQ multiplex PCR reads through MiXCR, listing each CDR3 protein once. The data contain about 130,000 distinct CDR3 sequences, more than 80% of them seen just once; the ten biggest clones take up more than 0.25%. The sequenced material came from CD8+ T cells from PBMCs. The receptors stem from a human donor with multiple sclerosis. CDR3s include the opening cysteine and the closing phenylalanine or tryptophan. D genes are given only for firm matches. The size entry is marked missing in some rows and otherwise reads once, few, many or a size class.

abundance: NA
v_gene: TRBV5-6
j_gene: TRBJ1-2
d_gene: TRBD1
CDR3aa: CASSVGQGLLDGYTF
CDR3nt: TGTGCCAGCAGCGTGGGACAGGGTCTTTTAGATGGCTACACCTTC

abundance: NA
v_gene: TRBV5-1
j_gene: TRBJ2-7
d_gene: TRBD2
CDR3aa: CASRFSGGDSYEQYF
CDR3nt: TGCGCCAGCAGATTTAGCGGGGGGGATTCCTACGAGCAGTACTTC

abundance: NA
v_gene: TRBV5-1
j_gene: TRBJ1-1
d_gene: NA
CDR3aa: CASSLEGTEAFF
CDR3nt: TGCGCCAGCAGCTTGGAGGGAACTGAAGCTTTCTTT

abundance: NA
v_gene: TRBV20-1
j_gene: TRBJ2-5
d_gene: TRBD1
CDR3aa: CSARPSPGQGAGGSQETQYF
CDR3nt: TGCAGTGCTAGACCCTCCCCCGGACAGGGGGCTGGGGGAAGCCAAGAGACCCAGTACTTC

abundance: NA
v_gene: TRBV24-1
j_gene: TRBJ1-1
d_gene: TRBD1
CDR3aa: CATSSTGGTEAFF
CDR3nt: TGTGCCACCAGCTCGACAGGGGGCACTGAAGCTTTCTTT

abundance: NA
v_gene: TRBV12-3/TRBV12-4
j_gene: TRBJ2-3
d_gene: NA
CDR3aa: CASSFHRDRGTDTQYF
CDR3nt: TGTGCCAGCAGTTTCCACCGGGACCGAGGGACAGATACGCAGTATTTT

abundance: NA
v_gene: TRBV28
j_gene: TRBJ2-3
d_gene: NA
CDR3aa: CASSPDGSTDTQYF
CDR3nt: TGTGCCAGCAGTCCAGACGGAAGCACAGATACGCAGTATTTT

abundance: NA
v_gene: TRBV12-5
j_gene: TRBJ2-1
d_gene: NA
CDR3aa: CASGLARRVYNEQFF
CDR3nt: TGTGCTAGTGGTTTGGCGCGAAGGGTCTACAATGAGCAGTTCTTC

abundance: NA
v_gene: TRBV27
j_gene: TRBJ2-2
d_gene: NA
CDR3aa: CASSFGPGELFF
CDR3nt: TGTGCCAGCAGTTTCGGGCCCGGGGAGCTGTTTTTT

abundance: NA
v_gene: TRBV5-1
j_gene: TRBJ1-1
d_gene: TRBD1
CDR3aa: CASNYRGGTEAFF
CDR3nt: TGCGCCAGCAACTACAGGGGTGGGACTGAAGCTTTCTTT

abundance: NA
v_gene: TRBV6-9
j_gene: TRBJ1-6
d_gene: NA
CDR3aa: CASSRDGIGPLHF
CDR3nt: TGTGCCAGCAGCCGGGACGGGATCGGACCCCTCCACTTT

abundance: NA
v_gene: TRBV4-1
j_gene: TRBJ2-3
d_gene: NA
CDR3aa: CASSQDLEAGVYF
CDR3nt: TGCGCCAGCAGCCAAGATCTTGAGGCCGGGGTGTATTTT

abundance: NA
v_gene: TRBV7-8
j_gene: TRBJ2-5
d_gene: NA
CDR3aa: CASSPGPGWPRIQETQYF
CDR3nt: TGTGCCAGCAGCCCCGGACCCGGGTGGCCTAGAATCCAAGAGACCCAGTACTTC

abundance: NA
v_gene: TRBV27
j_gene: TRBJ2-7
d_gene: TRBD1
CDR3aa: CASSRTGEGYEQYF
CDR3nt: TGTGCCAGCAGCCGGACAGGTGAAGGCTACGAGCAGTACTTC

abundance: NA
v_gene: TRBV7-2
j_gene: TRBJ2-4
d_gene: NA
CDR3aa: CASSFTQGNIQYF
CDR3nt: TGTGCCAGCAGCTTCACTCAGGGGAACATTCAGTACTTC

abundance: NA
v_gene: TRBV25-1
j_gene: TRBJ1-5
d_gene: NA
CDR3aa: CASSDGNSNQPQHF
CDR3nt: TGTGCCAGCAGTGACGGGAATAGCAATCAGCCCCAGCATTTT

abundance: NA
v_gene: TRBV25-1
j_gene: TRBJ2-7
d_gene: NA
CDR3aa: CASSAGPYEQYF
CDR3nt: TGTGCCAGCAGTGCGGGTCCCTACGAGCAGTACTTC

abundance: NA
v_gene: TRBV6-5
j_gene: TRBJ2-1
d_gene: TRBD1
CDR3aa: CASSYSSGQGSYNEQFF
CDR3nt: TGTGCCAGCAGTTACTCATCCGGACAGGGAAGCTACAATGAGCAGTTCTTC

abundance: NA
v_gene: TRBV9
j_gene: TRBJ2-2
d_gene: TRBD2
CDR3aa: CASQLAANTGELFF
CDR3nt: TGTGCCAGCCAACTAGCGGCGAACACCGGGGAGCTGTTTTTT

abundance: few
v_gene: TRBV29-1
j_gene: TRBJ2-7
d_gene: NA
CDR3aa: CSVERGPTYEQYF
CDR3nt: TGCAGCGTTGAGAGGGGACCGACCTACGAGCAGTACTTC

abundance: once
v_gene: TRBV6-5
j_gene: TRBJ1-5
d_gene: NA
CDR3aa: CASSSFGQPQHF
CDR3nt: TGTGCCAGCAGTAGCTTTGGACAGCCCCAGCATTTT

abundance: NA
v_gene: TRBV4-1
j_gene: TRBJ2-7
d_gene: TRBD1
CDR3aa: CASSQGQGGAYEQYF
CDR3nt: TGCGCCAGCAGCCAGGGACAGGGGGGAGCCTACGAGCAGTACTTC

abundance: few
v_gene: TRBV5-4
j_gene: TRBJ2-7
d_gene: TRBD2
CDR3aa: CASSPGTSGGAFVTYEQYF
CDR3nt: TGTGCCAGCAGCCCCGGGACTAGCGGGGGGGCTTTCGTCACCTACGAGCAGTACTTC

abundance: NA
v_gene: TRBV7-9
j_gene: TRBJ2-5
d_gene: NA
CDR3aa: CASSPETLGVETQYF
CDR3nt: TGTGCCAGCAGCCCCGAGACGTTAGGGGTGGAGACCCAGTACTTC

abundance: NA
v_gene: TRBV4-1
j_gene: TRBJ2-2
d_gene: NA
CDR3aa: CASSQESGREVGNTGELFF
CDR3nt: TGCGCCAGCAGCCAAGAGTCGGGCAGGGAGGTGGGGAACACCGGGGAGCTGTTTTTT

abundance: NA
v_gene: TRBV11-2
j_gene: TRBJ1-1
d_gene: NA
CDR3aa: CASSDRWGGRNTEAFF
CDR3nt: TGTGCCAGCAGCGACCGTTGGGGGGGGAGAAACACTGAAGCTTTCTTT

abundance: NA
v_gene: TRBV7-9
j_gene: TRBJ1-2
d_gene: NA
CDR3aa: CASSIDRSGYTF
CDR3nt: TGTGCCAGCAGCATCGACCGAAGTGGCTACACCTTC

abundance: NA
v_gene: TRBV20-1
j_gene: TRBJ2-4
d_gene: TRBD2
CDR3aa: CSARETLRTSGTLAKNIQYF
CDR3nt: TGCAGTGCTAGAGAAACATTGAGGACTAGCGGTACACTAGCCAAAAACATTCAGTACTTC

abundance: NA
v_gene: TRBV2
j_gene: TRBJ1-5
d_gene: NA
CDR3aa: CASSGWAGQPQHF
CDR3nt: TGTGCCAGCAGTGGGTGGGCTGGGCAGCCCCAGCATTTT

abundance: NA
v_gene: TRBV19
j_gene: TRBJ2-5
d_gene: NA
CDR3aa: CASSIEFGTQYF
CDR3nt: TGTGCCAGTAGTATCGAATTCGGGACCCAGTACTTC

abundance: NA
v_gene: TRBV30
j_gene: TRBJ2-1
d_gene: NA
CDR3aa: CAWLRRGRDNEQFF
CDR3nt: TGTGCCTGGCTGAGGAGGGGTCGGGACAATGAGCAGTTCTTC

abundance: NA
v_gene: TRBV5-4
j_gene: TRBJ2-2
d_gene: NA
CDR3aa: CASTLRGGTGELFF
CDR3nt: TGTGCCAGCACTCTAAGGGGGGGCACCGGGGAGCTGTTTTTT

abundance: NA
v_gene: TRBV6-1
j_gene: TRBJ2-2
d_gene: TRBD1
CDR3aa: CASSDRDRGIAGELFF
CDR3nt: TGTGCCAGCAGTGACCGGGACAGGGGAATTGCCGGGGAGCTGTTTTTT

abundance: NA
v_gene: TRBV29-1
j_gene: TRBJ2-7
d_gene: NA
CDR3aa: CSAVDYEQYF
CDR3nt: TGCAGCGCCGTGGACTACGAGCAGTACTTC

abundance: NA
v_gene: TRBV2
j_gene: TRBJ1-2
d_gene: NA
CDR3aa: CASSDFSDSNYGYTF
CDR3nt: TGTGCCAGCAGTGATTTCTCCGATAGTAACTATGGCTACACCTTC

abundance: NA
v_gene: TRBV15
j_gene: TRBJ2-5
d_gene: NA
CDR3aa: CATTEDGRAETQYF
CDR3nt: TGTGCCACCACCGAGGACGGCAGGGCAGAGACCCAGTACTTC

abundance: NA
v_gene: TRBV12-3/TRBV12-4
j_gene: TRBJ2-7
d_gene: NA
CDR3aa: CASTPGPSYEQYF
CDR3nt: TGTGCCAGCACCCCGGGACCATCCTACGAGCAGTACTTC

abundance: NA
v_gene: TRBV7-9
j_gene: TRBJ1-5
d_gene: NA
CDR3aa: CATTEGDNQPQHF
CDR3nt: TGTGCCACCACGGAGGGAGACAATCAGCCCCAGCATTTT

abundance: NA
v_gene: TRBV15
j_gene: TRBJ2-5
d_gene: NA
CDR3aa: CATSREADGQYQETQYF
CDR3nt: TGTGCCACCAGCAGAGAAGCGGACGGACAGTACCAAGAGACCCAGTACTTC

abundance: NA
v_gene: TRBV7-9
j_gene: TRBJ2-2
d_gene: NA
CDR3aa: CASSFQTRANTGELFF
CDR3nt: TGTGCCAGCAGCTTTCAAACCAGGGCGAACACCGGGGAGCTGTTTTTT

abundance: NA
v_gene: TRBV6-1
j_gene: TRBJ2-3
d_gene: NA
CDR3aa: CASSEWSGDTDTQYF
CDR3nt: TGTGCCAGCAGTGAATGGTCGGGGGACACAGATACGCAGTATTTT

abundance: NA
v_gene: TRBV25-1
j_gene: TRBJ2-5
d_gene: NA
CDR3aa: CASSEYPVAGQETQYF
CDR3nt: TGTGCCAGCAGTGAATACCCGGTGGCTGGCCAAGAGACCCAGTACTTC

abundance: NA
v_gene: TRBV14
j_gene: TRBJ2-7
d_gene: NA
CDR3aa: CASSHEGTEQYF
CDR3nt: TGTGCCAGCAGCCATGAAGGGACAGAGCAGTACTTC

abundance: NA
v_gene: TRBV9
j_gene: TRBJ1-1
d_gene: NA
CDR3aa: CASSVDGGPLNTEAFF
CDR3nt: TGTGCCAGCAGCGTAGATGGGGGGCCCTTGAACACTGAAGCTTTCTTT

abundance: NA
v_gene: TRBV5-4
j_gene: TRBJ1-6
d_gene: NA
CDR3aa: CASSAANSPLHF
CDR3nt: TGTGCCAGCAGCGCAGCTAATTCACCCCTCCACTTT

abundance: NA
v_gene: TRBV11-3
j_gene: TRBJ1-2
d_gene: NA
CDR3aa: CASSLGTAAYGYTF
CDR3nt: TGTGCCAGCAGCTTAGGGACAGCCGCCTATGGCTACACCTTC

abundance: NA
v_gene: TRBV7-9
j_gene: TRBJ2-3
d_gene: TRBD2
CDR3aa: CASSLPTSGASTDTQYF
CDR3nt: TGTGCCAGCAGCCTACCGACTAGCGGGGCCAGCACAGATACGCAGTATTTT

abundance: NA
v_gene: TRBV9
j_gene: TRBJ2-5
d_gene: NA
CDR3aa: CASSVDRGPPETQYF
CDR3nt: TGTGCCAGCAGCGTAGATCGGGGGCCCCCAGAGACCCAGTACTTC

abundance: NA
v_gene: TRBV19
j_gene: TRBJ2-5
d_gene: NA
CDR3aa: CASSRDSRYRETQYF
CDR3nt: TGTGCCAGTAGCCGGGACTCGAGGTACCGCGAGACCCAGTACTTC

abundance: once
v_gene: TRBV4-1
j_gene: TRBJ1-1
d_gene: NA
CDR3aa: CASSQKTGYAMNTEAFF
CDR3nt: TGCGCCAGCAGCCAAAAAACAGGATACGCGATGAACACTGAAGCTTTCTTT

abundance: NA
v_gene: TRBV9
j_gene: TRBJ2-7
d_gene: NA
CDR3aa: CASSSGFSYEQYF
CDR3nt: TGTGCCAGCAGCTCAGGGTTCTCCTACGAGCAGTACTTC

abundance: NA
v_gene: TRBV12-5
j_gene: TRBJ2-7
d_gene: NA
CDR3aa: CASGWGRAYVEQYF
CDR3nt: TGTGCTAGTGGTTGGGGACGGGCCTACGTGGAGCAGTACTTC

abundance: NA
v_gene: TRBV6-5
j_gene: TRBJ1-2
d_gene: NA
CDR3aa: CASNYRRHSSNYGYTF
CDR3nt: TGTGCCAGCAATTACAGGCGCCATTCTTCTAACTATGGCTACACCTTC

abundance: once
v_gene: TRBV7-9
j_gene: TRBJ2-3
d_gene: NA
CDR3aa: CASSLVPPKIGTDTQYF
CDR3nt: TGTGCCAGCAGCTTAGTCCCTCCAAAAATCGGCACAGATACGCAGTATTTT

abundance: NA
v_gene: TRBV7-9
j_gene: TRBJ2-5
d_gene: TRBD1
CDR3aa: CATQGAQETQYF
CDR3nt: TGTGCCACCCAGGGGGCCCAAGAGACCCAGTACTTC